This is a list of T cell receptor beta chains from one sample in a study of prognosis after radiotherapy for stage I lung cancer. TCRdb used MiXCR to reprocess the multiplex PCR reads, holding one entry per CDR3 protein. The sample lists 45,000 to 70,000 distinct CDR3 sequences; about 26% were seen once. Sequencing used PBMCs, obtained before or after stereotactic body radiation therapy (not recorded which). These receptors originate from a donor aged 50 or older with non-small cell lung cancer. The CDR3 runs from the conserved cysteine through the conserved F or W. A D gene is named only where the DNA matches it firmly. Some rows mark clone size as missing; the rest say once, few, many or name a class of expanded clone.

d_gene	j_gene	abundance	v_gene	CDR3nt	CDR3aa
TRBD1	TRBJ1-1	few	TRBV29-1	TGCAGCGTTGAGGCAGGGGGCGACGCTTTCTTT	CSVEAGGDAFF
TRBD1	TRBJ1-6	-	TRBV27	TGTGAAGACAAGGGACAGGGCTATAATTCACCCCTCCACTTT	CEDKGQGYNSPLHF
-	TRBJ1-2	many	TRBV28	TGTGCCGGTGGTTCAAACTATGGCTACACCTTC	CAGGSNYGYTF
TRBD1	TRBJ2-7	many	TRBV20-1	TGCAGTGCTAGAGACCCTGGACAGGGCTCCTACGAGCAGTACTTC	CSARDPGQGSYEQYF
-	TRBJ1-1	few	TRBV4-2	TGTGCCAGCAGCCAAGCGGCCAAGAACACTGAAGCTTTCTTT	CASSQAAKNTEAFF
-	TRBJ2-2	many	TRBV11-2	TGTGCCAGCAGCTTGAGTAACACCGGGGAGCTGTTTTTT	CASSLSNTGELFF
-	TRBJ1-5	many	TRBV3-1	TGTGCCAGCAGCCAAGTTCTAGGGGCTCAGCCCCAGCATTTT	CASSQVLGAQPQHF
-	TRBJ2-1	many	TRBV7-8	TGTGCCAGCAGCCCACTAGTCCTCAATGAGCAGTTCTTC	CASSPLVLNEQFF
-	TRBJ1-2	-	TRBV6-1	TGTGCCAGAGGGAATTTGGACTATGGCTACACCTTC	CARGNLDYGYTF
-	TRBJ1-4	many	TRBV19	TGTGCCAGTAGTATTTCCGTGGCTAATGAAAAACTGTTTTTT	CASSISVANEKLFF
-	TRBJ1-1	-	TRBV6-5	TGTGCCAGCAGTTCGCGAGGGGTCCGGAACACTGAAGCTTTATTT	CASSSRGVRNTEALF
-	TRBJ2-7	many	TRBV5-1	TGCGCCAGCAGCTTGGCCATTACAGGTGGAAAAACCTACGAGCAGTACTTC	CASSLAITGGKTYEQYF
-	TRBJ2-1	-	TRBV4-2	TGTGCCAGCAGCCACACCCCCCCGGATGAGCAGTTCTTC	CASSHTPPDEQFF
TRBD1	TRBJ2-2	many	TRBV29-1	TGCAGCGTCATCAGGGGGTTCGACGGGGAGCTGTTTTTT	CSVIRGFDGELFF
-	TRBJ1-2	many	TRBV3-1	TGTGCCAGCAGCCTCCAGGGCCATGGCTACACCTTC	CASSLQGHGYTF
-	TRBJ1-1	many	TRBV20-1	TGCAGTGCTAGAGAAGCCAGGGAGAACACTGAAGCTTTCTTT	CSAREARENTEAFF
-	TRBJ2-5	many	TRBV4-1	TGCGCCAGCAGCCCACTCCCAGGGGTCACTGAAGAGACCCAGTACTTC	CASSPLPGVTEETQYF
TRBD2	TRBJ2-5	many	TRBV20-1	TGCAGTGCCCCACGGGGGGGCCCGGAGACCCAGTACTTC	CSAPRGGPETQYF
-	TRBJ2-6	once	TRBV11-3	TGTGCCAGCAGCTCGCGGCTTAGGGCCAACGTCCTGACTTTC	CASSSRLRANVLTF
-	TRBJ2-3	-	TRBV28	TGTGCCAACAGCAGGATGGGCACAGATACGAAGTATTTT	CANSRMGTDTKYF
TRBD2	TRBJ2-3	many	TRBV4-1	TGCGCCAGCAGCCAACCATTAGCGGGGGTTAGCACAGATACGCAGTATTTT	CASSQPLAGVSTDTQYF
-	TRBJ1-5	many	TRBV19	TGTGCCAGTGGCGGGAGGGGGAGTCAGCCCCAGCATTTT	CASGGRGSQPQHF
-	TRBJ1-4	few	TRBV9	TGTGCCAGCAGTGTTACAGGGAGAGGTAATGAAAAACTGTTTTTT	CASSVTGRGNEKLFF
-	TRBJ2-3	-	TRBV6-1	TGTGCCAGCAGCCCTTGTGTAACGCAGTGGGTTACAGATACGCAGTATTTT	CASSPCVTQWVTDTQYF
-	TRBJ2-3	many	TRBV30	TGTGCCTGGAGTGTTAAGGGAACAGATACGCAGTATTTT	CAWSVKGTDTQYF
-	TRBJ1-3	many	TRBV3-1	TGTGCCAGCAGCCCCTTTGACAGCCTTCTCTCTGGAAACACCATATATTTT	CASSPFDSLLSGNTIYF
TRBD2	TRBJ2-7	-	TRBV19	TGTGCCAGTAGTATAGAACAAAGCGGGGGTACCGAGCAGTACTTC	CASSIEQSGGTEQYF
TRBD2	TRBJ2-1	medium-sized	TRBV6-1	TGTGCCAGCCGGGGAGGGGATGAGCAGTTCTTC	CASRGGDEQFF
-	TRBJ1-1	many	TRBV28	TGTGCCAGCAGTATGGACCTTGCCACTGAAGCTTTCTTT	CASSMDLATEAFF
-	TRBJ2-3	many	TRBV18	TGTGCCAGCTCACCACCAGTAGGAAGTGGAACAGATACGCAGTATTTT	CASSPPVGSGTDTQYF
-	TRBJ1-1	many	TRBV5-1	TGCGCCAGCAGTGAGGGGACGGGGACTGAAGCTTTCTTT	CASSEGTGTEAFF
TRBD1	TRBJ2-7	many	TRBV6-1	TGTGCCAGCAGGGACAGGGGGGACGAGCAGTACTTC	CASRDRGDEQYF
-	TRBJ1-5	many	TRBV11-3	TGTGCCAGCAGCTTCGATCGGGCGAGGCGTTATAGCAATCAGCCCCAGCATTTT	CASSFDRARRYSNQPQHF
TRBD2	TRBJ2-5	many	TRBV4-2	TGTGCCAGCAGCCAACTGACTAGCGGGGGACAAGAGACCCAGTACTTC	CASSQLTSGGQETQYF
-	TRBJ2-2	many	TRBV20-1	TGCAGTGCTGGGGGTACGGGAGTAGGGGCCGGGGAGCTGTTTTTT	CSAGGTGVGAGELFF
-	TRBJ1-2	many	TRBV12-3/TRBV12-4	TGTGCCAGCAGTTTAGCGTTACAGGGAGTCTATGGCTACACCTTC	CASSLALQGVYGYTF
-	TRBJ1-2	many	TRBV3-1	TGTGCCAGCAGCTCAAGAGGGAAGGCGACTAACTATGGCTACACCTTC	CASSSRGKATNYGYTF
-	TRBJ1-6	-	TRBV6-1	TGTGCCAGCAGTCGGGACTGGGGTTCACGCCTCAACTTT	CASSRDWGSRLNF
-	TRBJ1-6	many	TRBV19	TGTGCCAGTAAGGAGAACGGAGATAATTCACCCCTCCACTTT	CASKENGDNSPLHF
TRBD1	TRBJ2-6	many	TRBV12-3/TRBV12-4	TGTGCCAGCAGTTTAATGTCGGGCAGGGGGTCTGGGGCCAACGTCCTGACTTTC	CASSLMSGRGSGANVLTF
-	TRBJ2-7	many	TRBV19	TGTGCCAGTAGTATTGGGGGGAAGACGCACGAGCAGTACTTC	CASSIGGKTHEQYF
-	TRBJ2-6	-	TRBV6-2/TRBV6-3	TGTGCCAGCAGTTACATGGAAGGTGAGGCCAACGTCCCGACTTTC	CASSYMEGEANVPTF
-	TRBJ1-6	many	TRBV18	TGTGCCAGCTCACCAAACCCTAATTCACCCCTCCACTTT	CASSPNPNSPLHF
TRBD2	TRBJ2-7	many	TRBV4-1	TGCGCCAGCAGCCAAGGCCTTAGCGGGGGGTACTACGAGCAGTACTTC	CASSQGLSGGYYEQYF
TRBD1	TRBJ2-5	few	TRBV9	TGTGCCAGCAGCGTAGGGGGACAGGGAGAGACCCAGTACTTC	CASSVGGQGETQYF
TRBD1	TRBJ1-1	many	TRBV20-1	TGCAGTGTCCCAATAGGTAGGGACAGGGGGTGGGGGGGCACTGAAGCTTTCTTT	CSVPIGRDRGWGGTEAFF
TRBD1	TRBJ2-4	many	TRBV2	TGTGCCAGCAGCGGACAGGGGAACATTCAGTACTTC	CASSGQGNIQYF
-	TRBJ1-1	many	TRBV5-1	TGCGCCAGCAGCCCCGGGACACTGAACACTGAAGCTTTCTTT	CASSPGTLNTEAFF
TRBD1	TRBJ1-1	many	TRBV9	TGTGCCAGCAGCGCCGAAGCGAGGGGGCGGGCTTTCTTT	CASSAEARGRAFF
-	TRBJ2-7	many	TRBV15	TGTGCCACCAGCAGAGATTCCCCCGCGGGTAGCAGCTACGAGCAGTACTTC	CATSRDSPAGSSYEQYF
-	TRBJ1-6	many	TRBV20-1	TGCAGTGCGCCCACAGGGTGGAATTCACCCCTCCACTTT	CSAPTGWNSPLHF
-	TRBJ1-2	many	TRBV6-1	TGTGCCAGCAAGGCAAACTATGGCTACACCTTC	CASKANYGYTF
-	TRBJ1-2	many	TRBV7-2	TGTGCCAGCAGCTTAGATGTTTTGTTTTCGGGGGCGGGGGGCTACACCTTC	CASSLDVLFSGAGGYTF
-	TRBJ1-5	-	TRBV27	TGTGCCAGCAGTTTGATGGCGGGTTGCGGCGGCAATCAGCCCCAGCATTTT	CASSLMAGCGGNQPQHF
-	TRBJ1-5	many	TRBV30	TGTGCCTGGAGTCCTCCAACAGGGTTCAATCAGCCCCAGCATTTT	CAWSPPTGFNQPQHF
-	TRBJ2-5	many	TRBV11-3	TGTGCCAGCAGCTTAGGCAACAAAGAGACCCAGTACTTC	CASSLGNKETQYF